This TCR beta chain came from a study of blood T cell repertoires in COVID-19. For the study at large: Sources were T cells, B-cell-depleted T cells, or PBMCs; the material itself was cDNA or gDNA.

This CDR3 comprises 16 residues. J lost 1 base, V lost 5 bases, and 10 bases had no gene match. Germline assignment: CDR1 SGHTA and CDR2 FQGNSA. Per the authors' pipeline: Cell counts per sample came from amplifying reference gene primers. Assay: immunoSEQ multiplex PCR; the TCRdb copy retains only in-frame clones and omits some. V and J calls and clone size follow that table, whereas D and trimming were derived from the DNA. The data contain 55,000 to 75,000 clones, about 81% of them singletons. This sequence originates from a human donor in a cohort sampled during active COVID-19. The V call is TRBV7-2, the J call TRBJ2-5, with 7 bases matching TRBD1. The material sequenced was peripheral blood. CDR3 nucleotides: TGTGCCAGCAGCCCCGGGACAGTACCCTTCCAAGAGACCCAGTACTTC. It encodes CASSPGTVPFQETQYF. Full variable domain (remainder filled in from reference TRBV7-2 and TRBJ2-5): GAGVSQSPSNKVTEKGKDVELRCDPISGHTALYWYRQSLGQGLEFLIYFQGNSAPDKSGLPSDRFSAERTGGSVSTLTIQRTQQEDSAVYLCASSPGTVPFQETQYFGPGTRLLVL.